This TCR beta chain was sequenced for a study of shared clonotypes between healthy human individuals. Division of CD4+ cells produced a CD45RA+ naive subset and a CD45RA-negative memory subset. This CDR3 is 16 amino acids long. Germline CDR1 and CDR2: KGHSH and LQKENI. The V gene end was trimmed by 4 bases and the J gene end by 7 bases; junction bases not matched to a gene: 7. TCRdb's table, derived via immunoSEQ multiplex PCR, lists solely in-frame clones and lacks some. The sample holds about 2.3 million clones; 85% to 95% are singletons and the top ten take approximately 0.39%. Sequenced sample: naive CD4+ T cells from PBMCs. This sample's subset: CD45RA+ positively selected. This chain uses TRBV18 with TRBJ2-1; 13 bases map to TRBD2. This clonotype was obtained from a man aged 18 to 30 in good health. Some clones in this sample may be carry-over from other donors' samples. CDR3: CASSLSLAGGPNEQFF. CDR3 bases: TGTGCCAGCTCACTCTCACTAGCGGGAGGGCCGAATGAGCAGTTCTTC.